Sequencing of this T cell receptor (beta chain) was carried out in a study of cytomegalovirus exposure and HLA in healthy donors. Study-level results: Most CMV-associated TCR beta chains were later found to appear HLA-restricted. Most TCR beta V segments were productive about 87% or about 30% of the time in an earlier analysis.

The PCR ran on 60 Vbeta and 13 Jbeta primers. Measured with immunoSEQ multiplex PCR; TCRdb has only the in-frame clones, and not every one. The sample consists of fewer than 150,000 clones, around 80% of them appearing once. Regarding this clone: Its specificity is unknown.

CDR3 size: 16 residues. CDR1 and CDR2 from the germline V gene are SQVTM and ANQGSEA. V lost 1 base and J 2 bases, leaving 17 bases between the germline ends. The TCR was taken from a man aged 35 to 55 in good health and CMV-seropositive. The sequencing input was PBMCs. This chain connects TRBV29-1 to TRBJ2-5; perhaps TRBD1 as D (6 bases). This CDR3 reads CSVEGFVTGTQETQYF. The CDR3 DNA reads TGCAGCGTTGAAGGTTTTGTCACGGGGACACAAGAGACCCAGTACTTC.